This T cell receptor beta chain was sequenced for a study of blood T cell repertoires in COVID-19. V was pared by 3 bases and J by 8 bases, with 9 bases of the junction left unmatched. The CDR3 is 16 residues long. CDR1 LNHDA and CDR2 SQIVND come from the germline V gene (reference sequence). Libraries were prepared by immunoSEQ multiplex PCR; TCRdb keeps only in-frame clonotypes and omits some of them. The table includes roughly 62,000 clones, approximately 82% detected once. This chain links TRBV19 with TRBJ2-1; 11 bases align to TRBD1. The source of this sequence is a man aged 55 to 70 with acute or convalescent COVID-19. Material for sequencing was peripheral blood. CDR3 in DNA: TGTGCCAGTAGTATCACCGGGACAGGGGGTGGAGATGAGCAGTTCTTC. Its protein product is CASSITGTGGGDEQFF.